These 24 T cell receptor beta chains came from one sample sequenced in a study of shared clonotypes between healthy human individuals. Sequenced by immunoSEQ multiplex PCR; TCRdb stores in-frame clones only, minus some. The table lists about half a million clones, about 85% of them singletons. Sample: PBMCs. The receptors shown here come from a woman aged 35 to 49 in good health. Some clones in this sample may be carry-over from other donors' samples.

J is TRBJ1-2 and V is TRBV16; 7 bases agree with TRBD1. In germline, CDR1 is KGHSY, CDR2 FQNENV. This CDR3 spans 12 amino acids. J gave up 9 bases and V 8 bases, and 9 bases lay outside the gene matches. For the CDR3, the DNA is TGTGCCAGCGGACCCGGACAGGCCCGCTACACCTTC. Protein sequence: CASGPGQARYTF.

J is TRBJ2-1 and V is TRBV14, with 9 bases that match TRBD1. CDR1 and CDR2 from the germline V gene are SGHDN and FVKESK. This CDR3 contains 15 residues. V lost 2 bases and J lost 7; bases outside the gene matches: 6. The CDR3 nucleotides are TGTGCCAGCAGCCAAACCGGGACAGGGAGAAATGAGCAGTTCTTC. Translation gives CASSQTGTGRNEQFF.

A word on this clone: In the same sample, other DNA sequences code for this CDR3. The rearrangement joins TRBV9 to TRBJ2-3; TRBD2 aligns across 8 bases. Per the germline V gene, CDR1 is SGDLS and CDR2 is YYNGEE. V trimming: 0 bases; J trimming: 1 base; junction bases outside the gene matches: 1. The CDR3 is 15 residues long. CDR3 nucleotide sequence: TGTGCCAGCAGCGTAGGAGCGGGGGGCACAGATACGCAGTATTTT. Translated: CASSVGAGGTDTQYF.

Remarks on this clone: A far larger clone is only one base removed, so a read error is likely. The chain couples TRBV4-2 to TRBJ1-5, with D possibly being TRBD1 (5 bases). Germline-derived CDR1 and CDR2 are LGHNA and YNFKEQ. The CDR3 is 15 residues long. Deletions cut 1 base from V and 6 bases from J, with 13 bases between. CDR3 sequence (DNA): TGTGCCAGCAGCCAAGGGGCAGGGTTGGGTCAGCCCCAGCATTTT. Translation gives CASSQGAGLGQPQHF.

This clone was seen many times. Different DNA sequences within this sample yield the same CDR3. The V gene is TRBV4-2, the J gene TRBJ2-1; D unclear. The CDR3 covers 15 residues. V was shortened by 0 bases and J by 2 bases, with 8 bases between the two germline ends. Germline CDR1 and CDR2: LGHNA and YNFKEQ. The CDR3 here is CASSQDKDPYNEQFF. The CDR3 region has the DNA TGTGCCAGCAGCCAAGATAAGGACCCCTACAATGAGCAGTTCTTC.

The rearrangement joins TRBV7-2 to TRBJ1-2; 8 bases match TRBD1. The ends lost 1 base at V and 2 bases at J; junction bases unmatched: 9. The CDR3 sequence is 17 residues long. Germline-derived CDR1 and CDR2 are SGHTA and FQGNSA. CDR3 bases: TGTGCCAGCAGCTTAGATCCGACGACAGGGGCCAACTATGGCTACACCTTC. This encodes CASSLDPTTGANYGYTF.

The chain combines TRBV5-1 with TRBJ2-7; no firm D call. The ends were cut back, 0 bases at V and 5 bases at J, with 9 bases in the middle. The length of the CDR3 is 13 residues. The germline V gene has CDR1 SGHRS and CDR2 YFSETQ. The CDR3 DNA is TGCGCCAGCAGCTTGGCCGGGCTCCACGAGCAGTACTTC. It codes for CASSLAGLHEQYF.

As regards this clone: The sample has other DNA sequences that encode this CDR3 too. J is TRBJ2-7 and V is TRBV7-9; D is unclear. CDR1 SEHNR and CDR2 FQNEAQ come from the germline V gene (reference sequence). CDR3 length: 13 amino acids. Trimming took off 1 base at V and 2 bases at J, with 6 bases between the two ends. DNA of the CDR3: TGTGCCAGCAGCTTAGGGGGTCCCTACGAGCAGTACTTC. It yields the protein CASSLGGPYEQYF. Based on the CDR3 plus reference TRBV7-9 and TRBJ2-7, the full variable domain is DTGVSQNPRHKITKRGQNVTFRCDPISEHNRLYWYRQTLGQGPEFLTYFQNEAQLEKSRLLSDRFSAERPKGSFSTLEIQRTEQGDSAMYLCASSLGGPYEQYFGPGTRLTVT.

The J gene is TRBJ2-3, the V gene TRBV11-3; 9 bases match TRBD2. The CDR3 consists of 19 residues. The J segment lost 0 bases and the V segment lost 5 bases, leaving 15 bases of the junction unmatched. Germline values: CDR1 SGHNT, CDR2 YENEEA. CDR3 residues: CASSREIARLAASTDTQYF. The CDR3 nucleotides read TGTGCCAGCAGCCGTGAAATCGCCCGACTAGCGGCTAGCACAGATACGCAGTATTTT.

This chain links TRBV11-3 with TRBJ2-2; 9 bases fit TRBD2. Germline CDR1 and CDR2: SGHNT and YENEEA. The CDR3 extends over 15 amino acids. Trimming took 5 bases from V and 4 from J; bases not matched to a gene: 5. The CDR3 nucleotides read TGTGCCAGCAGCAGGACTAGCGCAATCACCGGGGAGCTGTTTTTT. Translation gives CASSRTSAITGELFF. The complete variable domain, with remaining parts taken from reference TRBV11-3 and TRBJ2-2, reads EAGVVQSPRYKIIEKKQPVAFWCNPISGHNTLYWYLQNLGQGPELLIRYENEEAVDDSQLPKDRFSAERLKGVDSTLKIQPAELGDSAVYLCASSRTSAITGELFFGEGSRLTVL.

The DNA for the CDR3 is TGTGCCATCAGTGATACGTCAGGAAGCTCCTACAATGAGCAGTTCTTC. Its protein is CAISDTSGSSYNEQFF. The chain recombines TRBV10-3 with TRBJ2-1; D is undetermined. This CDR3 is built from 16 residues. The V and J ends lost 3 bases and 0 bases respectively, with 12 bases between them. Germline values: CDR1 ENHRY, CDR2 SYGVKD.

The chain carries TRBV6-1 and TRBJ2-7; 8 positions match TRBD1. CDR3 length equals 14 residues. The germline CDR1 and CDR2 sequences are MNHNS and SASEGT. J gave up 2 bases and V 3 bases, and 3 bases lay outside the gene matches. CDR3 residues: CASSDWDRPYEQYF. In DNA form, the CDR3 reads TGTGCCAGCAGTGACTGGGACAGGCCCTACGAGCAGTACTTC.

V is TRBV5-4 and J is TRBJ2-5; D may be TRBD1 (6 bases). The CDR3 runs 14 residues. V was shortened by 4 bases and J by 4 bases, with 14 bases between the two germline ends. Germline V gives CDR1 SGHNT, CDR2 YYREEE (reference sequence). The CDR3 nucleotides are TGTGCCAGCAGCCCTCGGGACAAGAGAGAGACCCAGTACTTC. This encodes CASSPRDKRETQYF.

This clone was counted a few times. Given the absence of the conserved phenylalanine or tryptophan at the CDR3 end, a read error is likely. The DNA is left out, because the CDR3 cannot be placed on it with certainty; the CDR3 is given as TCRdb lists it. The rearrangement joins TRBV11-2 to TRBJ2-3; TRBD2 reflects the table's D call only, with no check against the DNA. The CDR3 is 13 residues long, ends included. CDR1 SGHAT and CDR2 FQNNGV come from the germline V gene. CDR3 amino acids: CASSSRLAGGPFV.

The rearrangement joins TRBV7-3 to TRBJ2-3; the D gene is possibly TRBD2 (5 bases). Germline V lookup: CDR1 SGHTA, CDR2 FQGTGA. CDR3 length: 14 residues. The V and J ends lost 0 bases and 6 bases respectively, with 10 bases between them. For the CDR3, the DNA is TGTGCCAGCAGCTTAACGGCTAGCTCGGATACGCAGTATTTT. Its translation: CASSLTASSDTQYF.

Written as DNA, the CDR3 is TGTGCCATCAGTACGGACAGAAGCAATCAGCCCCAGCATTTT. Amino acid sequence: CAISTDRSNQPQHF. The rearrangement links TRBV10-3 to TRBJ1-5; D is perhaps TRBD1 (6 bases). The V gene's germline CDR1 is ENHRY and CDR2 SYGVKD. The CDR3 is 14 amino acids. V was shortened by 5 bases and J by 1 base, with 9 bases between the two germline ends.

V is TRBV28 and J is TRBJ1-4; D may be TRBD1 (5 bases). This CDR3 region has 14 residues. V lost 6 bases and J lost 4, with 12 bases in between. The germline gives CDR1 MDHEN, CDR2 SYDVKM. CDR3 coding DNA: TGTGCCAGCAGCCAAACAGGTGATAATGAAAAACTGTTTTTT. Protein sequence: CASSQTGDNEKLFF.

J is TRBJ2-7 and V is TRBV4-1, with D possibly matching TRBD2 (5 bases). Germline V CDR1 and CDR2: MGHRA, YSYEKL. V was clipped by 0 bases and J by 3 bases, with 12 bases between them. The CDR3 consists of 15 residues. Written as DNA, the CDR3 is TGCGCCAGCAGCCAAGAATGGGCGGGTAGCTACGAGCAGTACTTC. This encodes CASSQEWAGSYEQYF.

About this clone: It is likely a read error, because the conserved phenylalanine at the end of the CDR3 is missing. The V and J genes are TRBV19 and TRBJ1-5; D is unclear. The DNA end lines up better with TRBJ2-3; the J call may be wrong. Germline V CDR1 and CDR2: LNHDA, SQIVND (reference sequence). The CDR3 runs to 15 residues. The CDR3 sequence is CASSIMALTHQPQYL. The DNA for the CDR3 is TGTGCCAGTAGTATAATGGCCCTGACCCATCAGCCCCAGTATCTT.

CDR3 in amino acids: CSDPRQPQHF. CDR3 nucleotides: TGCAGCGACCCACGGCAGCCCCAGCATTTT. This rearrangement joins TRBV29-1 to TRBJ1-5; D not certain. With 7 bases removed from V and 7 bases from J, the gap between germline ends came to 8 bases. This CDR3 comprises 10 residues. Germline CDR1 and CDR2: SQVTM and ANQGSEA.

V usage is TRBV30 and J usage is TRBJ1-2, with D perhaps TRBD1 (6 bases). Germline V gives CDR1 GTSNPN, CDR2 SVGIG (reference sequence). This CDR3 comprises 14 residues. The V gene lost 8 bases and the J gene lost 0 bases, with 16 bases spanning the gap. The CDR3 loop is CARSEGGANYGYTF. The CDR3 DNA sequence: TGTGCCCGATCCGAGGGGGGGGCTAACTATGGCTACACCTTC.

The chain employs TRBV2 and TRBJ2-3; possibly TRBD1 or TRBD2 for D (5 bases each). The CDR3 length is 12 residues. V lost 6 bases, J lost 5 bases, and 9 bases lay in between. Per the germline V gene, CDR1 is SNHLY and CDR2 is FYNNEI. The CDR3 protein is CASRSGLDTQYF. Written as DNA, the CDR3 is TGTGCCAGCAGGTCGGGGCTAGATACGCAGTATTTT.

The V and J genes are TRBV29-1 and TRBJ2-4; 12 positions match TRBD1. Trimming took 7 bases from V and 8 from J; bases not matched to a gene: 3. The CDR3 has 12 amino acids. Germline loops: CDR1 SQVTM, CDR2 ANQGSEA. In DNA form, the CDR3 reads TGCAGCGCTGGGACAGGGGGCGACATTCAGTACTTC. Residues: CSAGTGGDIQYF. The complete variable domain, with remaining parts taken from reference TRBV29-1 and TRBJ2-4, reads SAVISQKPSRDICQRGTSLTIQCQVDSQVTMMFWYRQQPGQSLTLIATANQGSEATYESGFVIDKFPISRPNLTFSTLTVSNMSPEDSSIYLCSAGTGGDIQYFGAGTRLSVL.

As DNA, the CDR3 is TGTGCCAGCAGTGAAGACCAGCTGGGGGGCTACACCTTC. This sequence encodes CASSEDQLGGYTF. The chain is built from TRBV6-1 and TRBJ1-2; no clear D. Trimming removed 1 base at V and 8 bases at J, with 11 bases between. Per germline, CDR1 MNHNS and CDR2 SASEGT. The CDR3 extends over 13 amino acids.